These 20 T cell receptor beta chains share one sample of origin, sequenced in a study of stem cell transplantation in POMP-related autoinflammatory disease. Using immunoSEQ multiplex PCR, the repertoire was profiled, and TCRdb retains in-frame clones only, with some absent. The data show some 65,000 clones, approximately 91% seen once. Sequences were derived from CD4+ T cells from PBMCs, sampled after stem cell transplantation. The receptors were gathered from a human patient with POMP-related autoinflammation and immune dysregulation (PRAID). The T cells may come from the graft donor.

Written as DNA, the CDR3 is TGTGCCAGCAGTTTATACCCAGGGGGTGTAGGCAATCAGCCCCAGCATTTT. It yields the protein CASSLYPGGVGNQPQHF. V and J are TRBV28 and TRBJ1-5; 7 nucleotides agree with TRBD1. J gave up 2 bases and V 1 base, and 8 bases lay outside the gene matches. Germline-derived CDR1 and CDR2 are MDHEN and SYDVKM. The CDR3 length is 17 residues.

This clone was observed a single time. This chain links TRBV7-8 with TRBJ1-2, with D maybe TRBD1 (5 bases). V lost 2 bases, J lost 0 bases, and 10 bases lay in between. Germline assignment: CDR1 SGHVS and CDR2 FQNEAQ. The CDR3 spans 15 residues. The CDR3 is CASSLIGTSNYGYTF. The CDR3 bases are TGTGCCAGCAGCTTAATAGGGACTTCTAACTATGGCTACACCTTC.

The chain links TRBV9 to TRBJ2-2; 11 nucleotides align to TRBD1. With V trimmed by 0 bases and J by 4 bases, 5 bases remained unmatched. The CDR3 runs 17 residues. Germline assignment: CDR1 SGDLS and CDR2 YYNGEE. CDR3 DNA sequence: TGTGCCAGCAGCGTAGATCCGGACAGGGGGCGCACCGGGGAGCTGTTTTTT. This sequence encodes CASSVDPDRGRTGELFF.

The chain joins TRBV7-2 to TRBJ2-5, with D perhaps matching TRBD1 or TRBD2 (5 bases each). The CDR3 contains 12 residues. Looked up from germline, CDR1 is SGHTA and CDR2 is FQGNSA. The V and J ends lost 4 bases and 12 bases respectively, with 15 bases between them. CDR3 nucleotide sequence: TGTGCCAGCAGCTGGAAGTCCGGGACGAAGTACTTC. Translation: CASSWKSGTKYF.

This chain joins TRBV11-2 and TRBJ1-2; D not certain. V lost 7 bases and J lost 4, with 22 bases in between. The CDR3 length is 16 residues. In germline, CDR1 is SGHAT, CDR2 FQNNGV. The CDR3 loop reads CASTKTSGPPPYGYTF. CDR3 bases: TGTGCCAGCACAAAAACGTCCGGGCCGCCTCCCTATGGCTACACCTTC.

The chain combines TRBV29-1 with TRBJ2-2; TRBD2 agrees at 14 bases. In germline, CDR1 is SQVTM, CDR2 ANQGSEA. This CDR3 is 16 amino acids long. V lost 3 bases, J lost 1 base, and 1 base stayed unmatched. The CDR3 coding sequence is TGCAGCGTTGAGGGACTAGCGGGAGTGAACACCGGGGAGCTGTTTTTT. It translates to CSVEGLAGVNTGELFF.

This sequence joins TRBV28 and TRBJ2-3, with unresolved D. Germline V gives CDR1 MDHEN, CDR2 SYDVKM. The CDR3 contains 12 residues. The V end lost 6 bases, the J end lost 4 bases, and 8 bases lay between the germline ends. CDR3 sequence (DNA): TGTGCCAGCAGCCCGGTCGCAGATACGCAGTATTTT. It is translated as CASSPVADTQYF.

The gene calls are TRBV7-2 and TRBJ2-3; the D gene is possibly TRBD2 (6 bases). Germline V gives CDR1 SGHTA, CDR2 FQGNSA. This CDR3 contains 14 residues. Trimming cost V 4 bases and J 8 bases, with 16 bases left between them. The CDR3 sequence: CASSSSGGYATQYF. The CDR3 coding sequence is TGTGCCAGCAGCTCCTCCGGAGGGTACGCTACGCAGTATTTT.

The genes are TRBV19 and TRBJ1-5, with TRBD1 as a possible D gene (5 bases). The CDR3 is made up of 13 amino acids. V lost 7 bases, J lost 6 bases, and 13 bases lay in between. Per germline, CDR1 LNHDA and CDR2 SQIVND (reference sequence). This CDR3 is CASKPRDSQPQHF. In nucleotides, the CDR3 is TGTGCCAGTAAGCCCAGGGATAGTCAGCCCCAGCATTTT.

The chain joins TRBV5-8 to TRBJ2-5; no definite D call. From germline, CDR1 is SGHTS and CDR2 YDEGEE. Trimming shortened V by 5 bases and J by 5 bases, and 19 bases separated the two germline ends. This CDR3 is built from 15 residues. Written as DNA, the CDR3 is TGTGCCAGCAGTCTTCCGGCCTCCCTGGGGGAGACCCAGTACTTC. This codes for CASSLPASLGETQYF.

V is TRBV25-1 and J is TRBJ2-1, with D tentatively TRBD1 (5 bases). V was pared by 1 base and J by 15 bases, with 19 bases between. This CDR3 spans 14 amino acids. CDR1 is MGHDK, CDR2 SYGVNS, per germline. The CDR3 loop is CASSESRWKLGPFF. CDR3 nucleotide sequence: TGTGCCAGCAGTGAATCTAGGTGGAAGCTGGGGCCGTTCTTC.

The V call is TRBV2, the J call TRBJ1-2; possibly TRBD1 for D (6 bases). Germline V lookup: CDR1 SNHLY, CDR2 FYNNEI. CDR3 size: 13 residues. V was trimmed by 3 bases and J by 5 bases, leaving 10 bases between them. CDR3 region: CASSEWGAYGYTF. CDR3 DNA: TGTGCCAGCAGTGAGTGGGGGGCGTATGGCTACACCTTC.

J is TRBJ2-2 and V is TRBV5-1; TRBD1 aligns across 7 bases. CDR3 length: 14 amino acids. Germline V CDR1 and CDR2: SGHRS, YFSETQ. J lost 6 bases, V lost 4 bases, and 6 bases had no gene match. The CDR3 reads CASSPRQGPGELFF. CDR3 DNA: TGCGCCAGCAGCCCCAGACAGGGCCCCGGGGAGCTGTTTTTT.

The chain couples TRBV5-1 to TRBJ2-3; 8 bases fit TRBD1. CDR3 length equals 14 residues. Per germline, CDR1 SGHRS and CDR2 YFSETQ. V lost 0 bases to trimming and J lost 7 bases; unmatched junction nucleotides: 4. CDR3 residues: CASSLADRANTQYF. The CDR3 nucleotides are TGCGCCAGCAGCTTGGCGGACAGGGCGAATACGCAGTATTTT.

The chain employs TRBV29-1 and TRBJ1-2; 9 bases fit TRBD1. V was pared by 6 bases and J by 8 bases, with 7 bases of the junction left unmatched. Looked up from germline, CDR1 is SQVTM and CDR2 is ANQGSEA. This CDR3 is 12 amino acids long. This CDR3 is CSVGGQGGGYTF. In nucleotides, the CDR3 is TGCAGCGTGGGGGGACAGGGAGGCGGCTACACCTTC.

This sequence joins TRBV4-1 and TRBJ1-2; D perhaps matches TRBD1 (5 bases). There are 16 residues in the CDR3. Trimming took 2 bases from V and 4 from J, leaving 17 bases between them. CDR1 MGHRA and CDR2 YSYEKL come from the germline V gene. CDR3 loop: CASSQRGEQLSYGYTF. DNA for the CDR3: TGCGCCAGCAGCCAAAGGGGAGAACAGCTTTCCTATGGCTACACCTTC.

This clone was counted once. The chain uses TRBV2 and TRBJ2-7, with D maybe TRBD2 (5 bases). The CDR3 is 14 amino acids. CDR1 is SNHLY, CDR2 FYNNEI, per germline. Trimming removed 7 bases from V and 2 bases from J, with 15 bases in between. The chain's CDR3 is CASKEPGKTYEQYV. The CDR3 DNA reads TGTGCCAGCAAGGAGCCCGGGAAGACCTACGAGCAGTACGTC.

The chain uses TRBV2 and TRBJ2-3, with a tentative D call TRBD1 (5 bases). The CDR3 runs to 14 residues. Germline-derived CDR1 and CDR2 are SNHLY and FYNNEI. The ends were cut back, 6 bases at V and 0 bases at J, with 10 bases in the middle. DNA of the CDR3: TGTGCCAGCAGGGAACAGGCTAGCACAGATACGCAGTATTTT. Its translation: CASREQASTDTQYF.

V usage is TRBV11-2 and J usage is TRBJ2-5, with D tentatively TRBD2 (5 bases). This CDR3 comprises 16 residues. V lost 6 bases and J 6 bases, leaving 23 bases between the germline ends. Germline CDR1 SGHAT, CDR2 FQNNGV. CDR3 in DNA: TGTGCCAGCAGTCCTCTCGGAGGTGGTGAAAGAAAGACCCAGTACTTC. It codes for CASSPLGGGERKTQYF.

J is TRBJ2-1 and V is TRBV11-2; D gene unclear. The V gene's germline CDR1 is SGHAT and CDR2 FQNNGV. Trimming pared 2 bases from V and 5 bases from J, leaving 10 bases between. The CDR3 consists of 14 residues. CDR3 sequence: CASSLRLRDNEQFF. The CDR3 DNA reads as TGTGCCAGCAGCTTACGCCTTAGGGACAATGAGCAGTTCTTC.